This entry lists 23 T cell receptor beta chains sequenced from one sample in a study of shared clonotypes between healthy human individuals (dated by TCRdb to 2019 to 2021). Library preparation employed the immunoSEQ multiplex PCR assay. Sourced from immuneACCESS, this table was stored by TCRdb with only in-frame sequences that have V and J called. A share of the clones is absent; for the studies checked, an unresolved V gene accounts for under half, and the remainder has no known explanation. The sample records over 2,000,000 clones, 85% to 95% of which are singletons. Jointly, the top ten make up less than 2% of the sample. CD8 naive samples consisted of CD45RO-negative cells that were positively selected for CCR7, yielding a CD45RA+CCR7+ population without TemRA cells. The sample comprised naive CD8+ T cells from PBMCs. Taken with the paper, the label for cell subset or site translates to: CD45RA+CCR7+. The receptor source for this set is a man aged 18 to 35 in good health. Some clones in this sample may be carry-over from other donors' samples.

This chain connects TRBV28 to TRBJ2-7; D gene ambiguous. Germline V gives CDR1 MDHEN, CDR2 SYDVKM. With 6 bases removed from V and 3 bases from J, the gap between germline ends came to 18 bases. The CDR3 loop spans 15 amino acids. The CDR3 loop is CASRYVGMKGYEQYF. The CDR3 coding sequence is TGTGCCAGCAGGTACGTCGGAATGAAGGGCTACGAGCAGTACTTC.

The rearrangement links TRBV19 to TRBJ2-2, with a tentative D call TRBD2 (6 bases). This CDR3 is 16 amino acids long. Germline V CDR1 and CDR2: LNHDA, SQIVND (reference sequence). Deletions cut 3 bases from V and 7 bases from J, with 18 bases between. The CDR3 here is CASSIRDGGPVGELFF. The DNA for the CDR3 is TGTGCCAGTAGTATTAGGGACGGGGGACCTGTCGGGGAGCTGTTTTTT.

The V call is TRBV7-6, the J call TRBJ1-1, with D hard to call. This CDR3 spans 12 amino acids. From germline, CDR1 is SGHVS and CDR2 FNYEAQ. Deletions cut 5 bases from V and 7 bases from J, with 11 bases between. The CDR3 protein is CASSLNAGEAFF. DNA of the CDR3: TGTGCCAGCAGCCTTAACGCCGGTGAAGCTTTCTTT. The full variable domain, in which reference TRBV7-6 and TRBJ1-1 provide the parts outside the CDR3, is GAGVSQSPRYKVTKRGQDVALRCDPISGHVSLYWYRQALGQGPEFLTYFNYEAQQDKSGLPNDRFSAERPEGSISTLTIQRTEQRDSAMYRCASSLNAGEAFFGQGTRLTVV.

The J gene is TRBJ1-2, the V gene TRBV9, with D perhaps TRBD1 (5 bases). Germline CDR1 SGDLS, CDR2 YYNGEE. Trimming cost V 3 bases and J 2 bases, with 20 bases left between them. CDR3 length: 17 residues. The CDR3, as DNA: TGTGCCAGCAGCGCTACAGGAGCCACAGACTTCAACTATGGCTACACCTTC. Translating it yields CASSATGATDFNYGYTF.

The gene calls are TRBV7-8 and TRBJ2-1, with D possibly being TRBD2 (5 bases). Germline loops: CDR1 SGHVS, CDR2 FQNEAQ. This CDR3 is 13 amino acids long. Trimming shortened V by 7 bases and J by 8 bases, and 15 bases separated the two germline ends. For the CDR3, the DNA is TGTGCCAGCACCCGGGAAGGGTGGGATGAGCAGTTCTTC. Its translation is CASTREGWDEQFF.

This clone has just one count. The chain joins TRBV6-6 to TRBJ2-7; D gene unclear. Trimming stripped 6 bases from V and 0 bases from J, with 15 bases between. This CDR3 has 15 residues. Germline CDR1 MNHNY, CDR2 SVGAGI (reference sequence). The CDR3 DNA follows: TGTGCCAGCAGCCCAGGTGCCCCCCTCTCCTACGAGCAGTACTTC. As protein: CASSPGAPLSYEQYF.

The chain links TRBV7-9 to TRBJ1-4; 8 bases agree with TRBD1. The CDR3 totals 16 residues. The junction had 8 bases not matched to a gene; V was cut back by 5 bases and J by 3 bases. Germline V CDR1 and CDR2: SEHNR, FQNEAQ (reference sequence). For the CDR3, the DNA is TGTGCCAGCAGCCTAAGGACAGGGAACCCTAATGAAAAACTGTTTTTT. It specifies CASSLRTGNPNEKLFF.

The rearrangement joins TRBV6-1 to TRBJ2-7; possible D gene TRBD1, 6 bases. Trimming shortened V by 7 bases and J by 4 bases, and 14 bases separated the two germline ends. The CDR3 runs to 13 residues. Germline V gene data show CDR1 as MNHNS and CDR2 as SASEGT. The CDR3 DNA sequence: TGTGCCAGCACGTGGGGACAAAAGTACGAGCAGTACTTC. It specifies CASTWGQKYEQYF.

The J gene is TRBJ2-1, the V gene TRBV9; D is perhaps TRBD1 or TRBD2 (8 bases each). The V gene's germline CDR1 is SGDLS and CDR2 YYNGEE. CDR3 size: 19 residues. V lost 4 bases to trimming and J lost 4 bases, with 27 bases between them. CDR3 in amino acids: CASSPPRGRGLAGYNEQFF. The CDR3 DNA follows: TGTGCCAGCAGCCCACCCAGGGGGCGAGGGTTAGCGGGGTACAATGAGCAGTTCTTC.

The chain couples TRBV28 to TRBJ2-5, with D perhaps TRBD1 (5 bases). V shed 10 bases and J shed 2 bases, with 14 bases lying between them. This CDR3 has 13 residues. In germline, CDR1 is MDHEN, CDR2 SYDVKM. CDR3 region: CATKNDSQETQYF. The CDR3 nucleotides are TGTGCCACAAAAAACGACAGTCAAGAGACCCAGTACTTC.

The chain joins TRBV28 to TRBJ2-7; tentatively, D is TRBD1 (5 bases). Germline CDR1 reads MDHEN; CDR2 reads SYDVKM. This CDR3 has 14 residues. Trimming stripped 4 bases from V and 0 bases from J, with 10 bases between. The CDR3 DNA reads as TGTGCCAGCAGTTCTGGGGCGAGCTCCTACGAGCAGTACTTC. Translating it yields CASSSGASSYEQYF. The full variable domain, rest sourced from reference TRBV28 and TRBJ2-7, is DVKVTQSSRYLVKRTGEKVFLECVQDMDHENMFWYRQDPGLGLRLIYFSYDVKMKEKGDIPEGYSVSREKKERFSLILESASTNQTSMYLCASSSGASSYEQYFGPGTRLTVT.

This chain links TRBV11-1 with TRBJ2-7, with TRBD2 matching 10 bases. Trimming removed 3 bases from V and 9 bases from J; junction bases left unmatched: 8. CDR1 and CDR2 (germline): SGHAT, FQDESV (reference sequence). The CDR3 has 14 amino acids. CDR3 sequence (DNA): TGTGCCAGCAGCTTGGCCCTAGCGGGAGTAGCGCAGTACTTC. Translated: CASSLALAGVAQYF.

The J gene is TRBJ1-5, the V gene TRBV4-1, with TRBD1 as a possible D gene (5 bases). The CDR3 is made up of 15 amino acids. Trimming pared 0 bases from V and 7 bases from J, leaving 13 bases between. From germline, CDR1 is MGHRA and CDR2 YSYEKL. CDR3 protein: CASSQDQGLGQPQHF. The CDR3 region has the DNA TGCGCCAGCAGCCAAGACCAGGGTCTGGGACAGCCCCAGCATTTT.

The rearrangement uses TRBV27 and TRBJ1-2; 8 bases map to TRBD1. There are 14 residues in the CDR3. The germline CDR1 and CDR2 sequences are MNHEY and SMNVEV (reference sequence). Trimming cost V 4 bases and J 3 bases; bases outside gene matches: 4. The CDR3: CASSYTGGDYGYTF. CDR3 in DNA: TGTGCCAGCAGTTATACAGGGGGGGACTATGGCTACACCTTC.

The genes are TRBV5-1 and TRBJ1-5; no definite D call. Between the trimmed V and J ends, which lost 2 bases and 9 bases, there was a span of 12 bases. The length of the CDR3 is 13 residues. Germline CDR1 reads SGHRS; CDR2 reads YFSETQ. The CDR3 spells CASSLLGSWPQHF. For the CDR3, the DNA is TGCGCCAGCAGCTTATTGGGCTCGTGGCCCCAGCATTTT. Full variable domain (rest looked up from reference TRBV5-1 and TRBJ1-5): KAGVTQTPRYLIKTRGQQVTLSCSPISGHRSVSWYQQTPGQGLQFLFEYFSETQRNKGNFPGRFSGRQFSNSRSEMNVSTLELGDSALYLCASSLLGSWPQHFGDGTRLSIL.

CDR3: CASSDLAHLYNSPLHF. CDR3 nucleotides: TGTGCCAGCAGTGACCTGGCTCACCTCTATAATTCACCCCTCCACTTT. This chain connects TRBV6-1 to TRBJ1-6; D is uncertain. Trimming removed 3 bases at V and 3 bases at J, with 12 bases between. Germline V lookup: CDR1 MNHNS, CDR2 SASEGT. The CDR3 extends over 16 amino acids.

This chain joins TRBV28 and TRBJ2-7; D call uncertain. Germline V gives CDR1 MDHEN, CDR2 SYDVKM. The germline V and J ends were trimmed by 3 bases and 2 bases, with 11 bases remaining between them. The CDR3 consists of 14 residues. The CDR3 nucleotides read TGTGCCAGCAGTTTTAGTTCAGGAGCCTACGAGCAGTACTTC. Translating it yields CASSFSSGAYEQYF.

Note on this clone: This same CDR3 is encoded by further DNA sequences in the sample. The chain joins TRBV7-9 to TRBJ2-1; D remains unclear. This CDR3 spans 14 amino acids. The germline CDR1 and CDR2 sequences are SEHNR and FQNEAQ (reference sequence). V was clipped by 0 bases and J by 4 bases, with 7 bases between them. CDR3 loop: CASSLALGYNEQFF. As DNA, the CDR3 is TGTGCCAGCAGCTTAGCGCTGGGGTACAATGAGCAGTTCTTC.

The V gene is TRBV28, the J gene TRBJ1-1; D possibly corresponds to TRBD1 (6 bases). CDR3 length equals 12 residues. The V gene's germline CDR1 is MDHEN and CDR2 SYDVKM. V was shortened by 6 bases and J by 8 bases, with 13 bases between the two germline ends. The CDR3 DNA reads as TGTGCCAGCAGAAACCCGGGGACAGAAGCTTTCTTT. It yields the protein CASRNPGTEAFF.

The V gene is TRBV10-3, the J gene TRBJ2-7, with 7 bases aligning to TRBD2. Looked up from germline, CDR1 is ENHRY and CDR2 is SYGVKD. V was clipped by 0 bases and J by 4 bases; unmatched bases: 6. The CDR3 has 15 amino acids. CDR3 bases: TGTGCCATCAGTGAGTCGTCGGCGGGAGAGTACGAGCAGTACTTC. Translation gives CAISESSAGEYEQYF.

The CDR3 spells CASSLMGGAYEQYF. CDR3 DNA: TGTGCCAGCAGTTTAATGGGGGGGGCCTACGAGCAGTACTTC. The J gene is TRBJ2-7, the V gene TRBV27; TRBD2 aligns across 7 bases. This CDR3 contains 14 residues. Germline-derived CDR1 and CDR2 are MNHEY and SMNVEV (reference sequence). With V trimmed by 2 bases and J by 2 bases, 3 bases remained unmatched.

In regard to this clone: Other DNA sequences within the sample encode an identical CDR3. The chain uses TRBV6-1 and TRBJ2-7; D gene unclear. Trimming removed 3 bases from V and 0 bases from J, with 6 bases in between. From germline, CDR1 is MNHNS and CDR2 SASEGT. This CDR3 spans 13 amino acids. CDR3 protein: CASSDGTSYEQYF. The CDR3 bases are TGTGCCAGCAGTGACGGTACCTCCTACGAGCAGTACTTC.

The chain carries TRBV7-2 and TRBJ2-5, with TRBD2 matching over 11 bases. The V gene's germline CDR1 is SGHTA and CDR2 FQGNSA. V gave up 5 bases and J gave up 1 base; unmatched junction bases: 6. This CDR3 contains 16 residues. CDR3 sequence (DNA): TGTGCCAGCAGCATAAGACTAGCGGGGCTCCAAGAGACCCAGTACTTC. It codes for CASSIRLAGLQETQYF.